The T cell receptor beta chain under discussion was sequenced for a study of blood T cell repertoires in COVID-19. In the study overall: The analysed material was cDNA or gDNA that came from T cells, B-cell-depleted T cells, or PBMCs.

This CDR3 is 14 amino acids long. Germline V CDR1 and CDR2: GTSNPN, SVGIG (reference sequence). Trimming shortened V by 6 bases and J by 2 bases, and 16 bases separated the two germline ends. This clone has just one count. In the original workflow: By means of reference gene primer amplification, nucleated cell counts were estimated. The data were produced by immunoSEQ multiplex PCR, yet TCRdb's version contains in-frame clones alone and is incomplete. The DNA was the basis for D and trimming; V, J and clone size are from that table. This sample has fewer than 90,000 clones, with roughly 80% found just once.

The source of this sequence is a woman of 80 years or more with acute or convalescent COVID-19. Sequenced: peripheral blood. V is TRBV30 and J is TRBJ1-1; the D gene is possibly TRBD1 (6 bases). DNA for the CDR3: TGTGCCTGTACCACGGGACACATAAACACTGAAGCTTTCTTT. Protein product: CACTTGHINTEAFF.